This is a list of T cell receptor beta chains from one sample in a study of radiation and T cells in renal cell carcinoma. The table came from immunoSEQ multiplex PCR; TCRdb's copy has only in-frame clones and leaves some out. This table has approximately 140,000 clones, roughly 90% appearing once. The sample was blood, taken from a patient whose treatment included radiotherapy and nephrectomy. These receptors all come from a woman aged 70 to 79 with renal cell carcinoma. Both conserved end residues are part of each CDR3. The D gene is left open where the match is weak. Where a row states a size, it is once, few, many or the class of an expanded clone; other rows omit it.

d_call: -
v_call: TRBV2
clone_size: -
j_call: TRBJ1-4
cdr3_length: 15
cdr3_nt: TGTGCCAGCAGCCTAGCTGGGGGGTATAATGAAAAACTGTTTTTT
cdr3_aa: CASSLAGGYNEKLFF

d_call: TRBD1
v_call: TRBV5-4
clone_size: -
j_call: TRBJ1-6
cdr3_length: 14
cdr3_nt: TGTGCCAGCAGTTCGCCGGGACAGAATTCACCCCTCCACTTT
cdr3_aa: CASSSPGQNSPLHF

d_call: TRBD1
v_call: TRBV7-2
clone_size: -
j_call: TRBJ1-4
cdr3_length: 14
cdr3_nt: TGTGCCAGCAGCGTAGACAGGGGTAATGAAAAACTGTTTTTT
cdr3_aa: CASSVDRGNEKLFF

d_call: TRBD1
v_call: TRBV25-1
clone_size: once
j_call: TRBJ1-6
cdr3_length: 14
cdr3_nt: TGTGCCAGCCGGAGACAGGGAAATAATTCACCCCTCCACTTT
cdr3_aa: CASRRQGNNSPLHF

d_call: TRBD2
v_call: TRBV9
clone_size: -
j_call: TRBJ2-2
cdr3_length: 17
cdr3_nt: TGTGCCAGCAGCGTAGGGACCGGGGGGAACGTTGGAGGGGAGCTGTTTTTT
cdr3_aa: CASSVGTGGNVGGELFF

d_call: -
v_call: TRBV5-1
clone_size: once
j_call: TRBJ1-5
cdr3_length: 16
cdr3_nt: TGCGCCAGCAGCTTGGGTGTCCGGGGCGGCGGCTCGCCCCAGCATTTT
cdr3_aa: CASSLGVRGGGSPQHF

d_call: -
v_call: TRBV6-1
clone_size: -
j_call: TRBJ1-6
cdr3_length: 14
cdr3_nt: TGTGCCAGCAGTGTCCACAGGGATAATTCACCCCTCCACTTT
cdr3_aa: CASSVHRDNSPLHF

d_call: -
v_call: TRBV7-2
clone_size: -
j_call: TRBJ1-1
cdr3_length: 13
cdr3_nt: TGTGCCAGCAGCTCGTTCAGGGACACTGAAGCTTTCTTT
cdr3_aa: CASSSFRDTEAFF

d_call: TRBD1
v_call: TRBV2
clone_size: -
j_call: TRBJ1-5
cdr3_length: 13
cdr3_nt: TGTGCCAAAGGACAGGCGAGGGATCAGCCCCAGCATTTT
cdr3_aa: CAKGQARDQPQHF

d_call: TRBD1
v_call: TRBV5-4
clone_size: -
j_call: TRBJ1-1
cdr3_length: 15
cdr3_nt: TGTGCCAGCAGCTTAGGGGACAGGGGGCGAAATGAAGCTTTCTTT
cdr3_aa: CASSLGDRGRNEAFF

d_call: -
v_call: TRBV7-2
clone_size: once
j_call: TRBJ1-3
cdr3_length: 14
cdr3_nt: TGTGCCAGCAGCTTAGACAGCTCTGGAAACACCATATATTTT
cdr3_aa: CASSLDSSGNTIYF

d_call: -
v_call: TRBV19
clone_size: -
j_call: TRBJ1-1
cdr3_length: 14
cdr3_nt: TGTGCCAGCGAAAACGGGGGCATGAACACTGAAGCTTTCTTT
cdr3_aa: CASENGGMNTEAFF

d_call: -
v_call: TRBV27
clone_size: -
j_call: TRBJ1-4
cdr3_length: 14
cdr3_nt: TGTGCCAGCAGTATGTTGGGCTTTGGTGAAAAACTGTTTTTT
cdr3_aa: CASSMLGFGEKLFF

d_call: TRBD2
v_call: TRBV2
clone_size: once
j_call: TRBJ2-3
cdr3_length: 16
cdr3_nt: TGTGCCAGCAGCGACCGGACTAGCTCTAGCACAGATACGCAGTATTTT
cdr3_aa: CASSDRTSSSTDTQYF

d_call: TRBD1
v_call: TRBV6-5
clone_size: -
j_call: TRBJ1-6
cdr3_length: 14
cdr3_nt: TGTGCCAGCAGGCAGGGGGATTATAATTCACCCCTCCACTTT
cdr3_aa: CASRQGDYNSPLHF

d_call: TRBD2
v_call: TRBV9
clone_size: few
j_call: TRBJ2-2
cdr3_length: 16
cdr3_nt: TGTGCCAGCAGCCCTCTAGCGGGGGGTGACACCGGGGAGCTGTTTTTT
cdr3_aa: CASSPLAGGDTGELFF

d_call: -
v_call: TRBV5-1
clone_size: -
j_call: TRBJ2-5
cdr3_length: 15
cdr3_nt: TGCGCCAGCAGCTTGGTTACAGGCAGCCAAGAGACCCAGTACTTC
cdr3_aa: CASSLVTGSQETQYF

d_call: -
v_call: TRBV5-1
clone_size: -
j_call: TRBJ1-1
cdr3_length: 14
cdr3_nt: TGCGCCAGCAGCTTGGAGGATATGGACACTGAAGCTTTCTTT
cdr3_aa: CASSLEDMDTEAFF

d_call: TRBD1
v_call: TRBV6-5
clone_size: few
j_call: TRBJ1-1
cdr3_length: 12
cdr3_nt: TGTGCCAGCAGTGCCCCGGACAGGGAAGCTTTCTTT
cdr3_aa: CASSAPDREAFF

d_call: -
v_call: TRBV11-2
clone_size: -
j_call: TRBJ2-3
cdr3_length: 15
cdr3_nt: TGTGCCAGCAGCTTAATTGGGGCCCTCACAGATACGCAGTATTTT
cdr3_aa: CASSLIGALTDTQYF

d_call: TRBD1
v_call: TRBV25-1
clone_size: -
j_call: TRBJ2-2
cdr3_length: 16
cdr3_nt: TGTGCCAGCAGTGAAGAAGGCAGGGGGAGCACCGGGGAGCTGTTTTTT
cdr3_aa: CASSEEGRGSTGELFF

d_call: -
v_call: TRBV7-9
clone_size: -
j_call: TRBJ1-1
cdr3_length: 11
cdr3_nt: TGTGCCGGAAGGACGAACACTGAAGCTTTCTTT
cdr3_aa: CAGRTNTEAFF

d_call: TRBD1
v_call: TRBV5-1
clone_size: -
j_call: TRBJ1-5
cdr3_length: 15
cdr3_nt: TGCGCCAGCAGCTTGGCCGGGACAGACAATCAGCCCCAGCATTTT
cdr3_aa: CASSLAGTDNQPQHF

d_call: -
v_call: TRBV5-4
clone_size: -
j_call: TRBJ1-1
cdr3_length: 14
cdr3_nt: TGTGCCAGCAGCTTGGACAGGTTGAACACTGAAGCTTTCTTT
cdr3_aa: CASSLDRLNTEAFF

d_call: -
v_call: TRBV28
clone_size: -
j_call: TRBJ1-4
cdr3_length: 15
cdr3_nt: TGTGCCAGCAGTTTATGGGATCCGGGGGGTGAAAAACTGTTTTTT
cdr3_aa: CASSLWDPGGEKLFF